The T cell receptor (beta chain) under discussion was sequenced for a study of blood T cell repertoires in COVID-19. Study-wide context: Italy, Spain and the United States were the sources of the convalescent and acute COVID-19 samples. The cDNA or gDNA used as material had been derived from T cells, B-cell-depleted T cells, or PBMCs.

Recruitment covered about 25 US areas and drew participants whose ages spanned about 18 to 95 years. Participants reported their clinical history, and cohort assignment relied on those reports. Method: immunoSEQ multiplex PCR; TCRdb's copy keeps in-frame clones and lacks some. The sample lists approximately 200,000 clones, about 86% occurring once. The CDR3 loop spans 14 amino acids. Germline CDR1 and CDR2: LGHDT and YNNKEL (reference sequence). V dropped 6 bases and J dropped 4; count of bases not matched to a gene: 4. The source of this sequence is a woman aged 40 to 49 with acute COVID-19. The sequenced material came from PBMCs or T cells enriched from blood (not recorded which). The V and J genes are TRBV3-1 (or the pseudogene TRBV3-2) and TRBJ1-5; 9 bases match TRBD1. CDR3 sequence (DNA): TGTGCCAGCAGTCCCGGGACAGGGAATCAGCCCCAGCATTTT. Protein sequence: CASSPGTGNQPQHF.